This T cell receptor (beta chain) was recovered during a study of graft-versus-host responses after intestinal transplantation. Study context: Recipients received multivisceral, liver-intestinal, or isolated intestinal transplants. Every recipient underwent anti-thymocyte globulin induction, then tacrolimus and steroids for around three years.

The study's findings and limits: GvH clones occurred in recipient marrow; some first appeared in ileum or blood.

The CDR3 runs 14 residues. Germline values: CDR1 MNHNS, CDR2 SASEGT. Trimming took off 8 bases at V and 0 bases at J, with 11 bases between the two ends. Repertoires were generated with immunoSEQ multiplex PCR, while TCRdb's copy carries only in-frame clones and drops some. The table has just under 100,000 clones, around nine tenths seen once. As regards this clone: Its antigen is unidentified.

V and J are TRBV6-1 and TRBJ1-3; D unclear. The source was PBMCs, collected 453 days after intestinal transplant. The receptor comes from a human patient who received an intestinal transplant, so some T cells may come from the graft donor. The chain's CDR3 is CASVEAFSGNTIYF. CDR3 DNA sequence: TGTGCCAGCGTTGAAGCTTTCTCTGGAAACACCATATATTTT.